This T cell receptor beta chain came from a study of identical twins. Study observations and caveats: Among out-of-frame alpha sequences shared by twins, low generation probability occurred in excess.

This clonotype was recorded a few times. Its target is not known. Addition of a universal primer site occurred through template switching, and cDNA carried unique molecular identifiers. TCRdb fed the 5' RACE reads into MiXCR, producing one record per CDR3 protein. The sample shows approximately 680,000 distinct CDR3 sequences, just over 7% of them seen only once. Trimming removed 8 bases from V and 2 bases from J; junction bases left unmatched: 8. This CDR3 is built from 14 residues. This sample was also put to use in a study of yellow fever vaccine responses in identical twins. This second study notes: Each twin's T cell response to the vaccine was reported to look partly convergent and partly personalized.

The source of this sequence is a woman aged 18 to 35 in good health. This chain uses TRBV12-3 or TRBV12-4 with TRBJ1-1; TRBD1 agrees at 7 bases. Sequences were obtained from PBMCs. The CDR3 region has the DNA TGTGCCAGCGATAAACGACAGGGAAACACTGAAGCTTTCTTT. Its translation: CASDKRQGNTEAFF.